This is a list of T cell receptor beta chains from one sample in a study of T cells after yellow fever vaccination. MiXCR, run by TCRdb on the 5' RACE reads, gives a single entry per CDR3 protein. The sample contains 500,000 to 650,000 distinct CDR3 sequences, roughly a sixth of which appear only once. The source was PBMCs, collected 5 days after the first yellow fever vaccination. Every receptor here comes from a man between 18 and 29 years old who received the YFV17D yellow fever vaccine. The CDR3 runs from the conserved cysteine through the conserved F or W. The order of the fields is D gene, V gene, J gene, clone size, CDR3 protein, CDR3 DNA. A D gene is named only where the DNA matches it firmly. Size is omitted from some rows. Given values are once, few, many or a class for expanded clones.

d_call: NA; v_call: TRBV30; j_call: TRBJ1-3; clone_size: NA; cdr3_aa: CAWSGGSGNTIYF; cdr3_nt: TGTGCCTGGAGTGGGGGCTCTGGAAACACCATATATTTT
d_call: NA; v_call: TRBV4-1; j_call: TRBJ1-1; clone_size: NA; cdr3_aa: CASSQVGSRNTEAFF; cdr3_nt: TGCGCCAGCAGCCAAGTCGGGTCCAGGAACACTGAAGCTTTCTTT
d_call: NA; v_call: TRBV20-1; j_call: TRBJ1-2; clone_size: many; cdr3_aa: CSAPPGAYGYTF; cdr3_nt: TGCAGTGCCCCCCCAGGGGCCTATGGCTACACCTTC
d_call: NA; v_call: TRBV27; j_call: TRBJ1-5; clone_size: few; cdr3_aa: CASRVAGASNQPQHF; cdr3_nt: TGTGCCAGCAGAGTCGCGGGGGCGAGCAATCAGCCCCAGCATTTT
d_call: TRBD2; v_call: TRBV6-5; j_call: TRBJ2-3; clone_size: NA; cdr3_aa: CASSYSGRVGKDTQYF; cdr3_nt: TGTGCCAGCAGTTACTCCGGGAGGGTAGGAAAAGATACGCAGTATTTT
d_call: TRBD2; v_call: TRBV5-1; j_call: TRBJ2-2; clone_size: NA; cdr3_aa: CASSFSGGPTGELFF; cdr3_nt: TGCGCCAGCAGCTTCAGCGGGGGGCCGACCGGGGAGCTGTTTTTT
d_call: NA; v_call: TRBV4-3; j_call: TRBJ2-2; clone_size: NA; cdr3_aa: CASSHQINTGELFF; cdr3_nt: TGCGCCAGCAGCCACCAGATAAACACCGGGGAGCTGTTTTTT
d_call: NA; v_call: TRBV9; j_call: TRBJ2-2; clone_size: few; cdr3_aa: CASSVGLQGSNTGELFF; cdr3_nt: TGTGCCAGCAGCGTGGGTTTACAGGGCTCGAACACCGGGGAGCTGTTTTTT
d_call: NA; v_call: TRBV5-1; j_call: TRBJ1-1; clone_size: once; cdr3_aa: CASSLGAAGTYEAFF; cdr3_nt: TGCGCCAGCAGCTTGGGGGCGGCAGGGACGTATGAAGCTTTCTTT
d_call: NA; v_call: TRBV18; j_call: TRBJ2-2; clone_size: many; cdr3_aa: CASSPLRGNTGELFF; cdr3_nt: TGTGCCAGCTCACCACTGCGGGGGAACACCGGGGAGCTGTTTTTT